This TCR beta chain is drawn from a study of cytotoxic CD8 clonotypes in ibrutinib-treated CLL. The method was immunoSEQ multiplex PCR; TCRdb's version includes in-frame clones alone and lacks a portion of them. The sample consists of some 61,000 clones, 68% of them appearing once. CDR1 and CDR2 (germline): GTSNPN, SVGIG (reference sequence). This CDR3 spans 12 amino acids. V was cut by 4 bases and J by 1 base, with 7 bases left in between. The TCR comes from a human donor with chronic lymphocytic leukemia. This chain joins TRBV30 and TRBJ2-5; D might be TRBD1 (6 bases). Source: PBMCs, taken after 12 months of ibrutinib treatment. CDR3 in amino acids: CAWTDSQETQYF. CDR3 bases: TGTGCCTGGACGGACAGCCAAGAGACCCAGTACTTC.